These 26 T cell receptor beta chains originate from one sample sequenced in a study of blood T cell repertoires in COVID-19. Produced via immunoSEQ multiplex PCR; TCRdb's table is partial and in-frame only. The sample yields about 270,000 clones, 88% seen once. Sequencing was performed on PBMCs or T cells enriched from blood (not recorded which). All receptors derive from a woman between 25 and 40 years old who had recovered from COVID-19.

V usage is TRBV28 and J usage is TRBJ1-1; 8 nucleotides line up with TRBD1. CDR3 length: 14 residues. Germline V CDR1 and CDR2: MDHEN, SYDVKM. V shed 3 bases and J 2 bases; nucleotides not matched to a gene: 2. The CDR3 reads CASSLDRVNTEAFF. The DNA for the CDR3 is TGTGCCAGCAGTTTGGACAGGGTAAACACTGAAGCTTTCTTT.

The chain joins TRBV10-1 to TRBJ2-2; TRBD2 matches at 11 bases. J lost 7 bases, V lost 4 bases, and 5 bases had no gene match. In germline, CDR1 is WNHNN, CDR2 SYGVQD (reference sequence). The CDR3 totals 15 residues. CDR3 DNA: TGCGCCAGCAGTGTAGCGGGAGGGCCAAACGGGGAGCTGTTTTTT. Its protein is CASSVAGGPNGELFF.

This sequence joins TRBV2 and TRBJ1-1; D unclear. This CDR3 region has 11 residues. Per germline, CDR1 SNHLY and CDR2 FYNNEI. Deletions cut 6 bases from V and 6 bases from J, with 8 bases between. The CDR3: CASRGRSEAFF. CDR3 nucleotide sequence: TGTGCCAGCAGGGGGAGGTCTGAAGCTTTCTTT.

This chain connects TRBV28 to TRBJ2-7, with 10 bases identical to TRBD2. Unmatched junction bases numbered 11, after V lost 5 bases and J lost 4 bases. The germline gives CDR1 MDHEN, CDR2 SYDVKM. The CDR3 extends over 16 amino acids. The CDR3 is CASSGVRPSGSYEQYF. The DNA of the CDR3 is TGTGCCAGCAGTGGGGTCCGGCCTAGCGGGAGTTACGAGCAGTACTTC.

The chain carries TRBV7-6 and TRBJ2-3; 8 bases map to TRBD2. After removal of 3 bases from V and 4 bases from J, the junction contained 6 bases not matched to a gene. CDR3 length: 15 amino acids. CDR1 is SGHVS and CDR2 is FNYEAQ in the germline V gene. Here the CDR3 DNA reads TGTGCCAGCAGCTTTAGCGGGGTAAAAGCAGATACGCAGTATTTT. Translating gives CASSFSGVKADTQYF. The entire variable domain, with the rest obtained from reference TRBV7-6 and TRBJ2-3, is as follows: GAGVSQSPRYKVTKRGQDVALRCDPISGHVSLYWYRQALGQGPEFLTYFNYEAQQDKSGLPNDRFSAERPEGSISTLTIQRTEQRDSAMYRCASSFSGVKADTQYFGPGTRLTVL.

The chain is built from TRBV19 and TRBJ1-1; TRBD1 is a possible D gene (5 bases). CDR3 size: 15 residues. With 3 bases removed from V and 2 bases from J, the gap between germline ends came to 13 bases. Germline values: CDR1 LNHDA, CDR2 SQIVND (reference sequence). DNA for the CDR3: TGTGCCAGTAGTATCACTCCGGGGGGTAACACTGAAGCTTTCTTT. Its protein product is CASSITPGGNTEAFF.

The genes are TRBV6-5 and TRBJ2-2; TRBD2 might be the D (5 bases). This CDR3 comprises 16 residues. Germline values: CDR1 MNHEY, CDR2 SVGAGI. V was trimmed by 4 bases and J by 7 bases, leaving 19 bases between them. The CDR3 region is CASSFAGIHSGGELFF. The CDR3 DNA follows: TGTGCCAGCAGTTTCGCCGGGATTCATTCCGGCGGGGAGCTGTTTTTT.

The V and J genes are TRBV30 and TRBJ2-2; D is unclear. This CDR3 has 14 amino acids. Germline-derived CDR1 and CDR2 are GTSNPN and SVGIG (reference sequence). Trimming shortened V by 0 bases and J by 7 bases, and 12 bases separated the two germline ends. The CDR3 protein is CAWSVLLGGGELFF. CDR3 nucleotides: TGTGCCTGGAGTGTACTTCTTGGTGGCGGGGAGCTGTTTTTT.

The rearrangement joins TRBV27 to TRBJ2-7; TRBD1 matches 8 bases. The CDR3 has 14 amino acids. V lost 5 bases to trimming and J lost 7 bases; unmatched junction nucleotides: 10. Per germline, CDR1 MNHEY and CDR2 SMNVEV (reference sequence). CDR3 sequence reads: CASSLGQGSREQYF. The CDR3 DNA follows: TGTGCCAGCAGTCTCGGACAGGGATCAAGGGAGCAGTACTTC.

This chain connects TRBV5-1 to TRBJ2-5, with 10 nucleotides matching TRBD2. CDR3 length: 16 residues. V dropped 0 bases and J dropped 1; count of bases not matched to a gene: 3. Germline V lookup: CDR1 SGHRS, CDR2 YFSETQ. This CDR3 reads CASSLVLAGFQETQYF. In DNA form, the CDR3 reads TGCGCCAGCAGCTTGGTACTAGCGGGATTCCAAGAGACCCAGTACTTC.

The chain has TRBV7-2 and TRBJ2-5, with D unresolved. The CDR3 has 13 amino acids. Germline CDR1 SGHTA, CDR2 FQGNSA. V shed 4 bases and J shed 4 bases, with 10 bases lying between them. CDR3 in DNA: TGTGCCAGCAGCTCCCTAAGAGGAGAGACCCAGTACTTC. Residues: CASSSLRGETQYF.

The CDR3 DNA reads as TGCGCCAGCAGCTCCGGACAGCGAGTCTACAATGAGCAGTTCTTC. It yields the protein CASSSGQRVYNEQFF. The rearrangement uses TRBV5-1 and TRBJ2-1; the D gene is possibly TRBD1 (6 bases). V dropped 3 bases and J dropped 3 bases, with 13 bases sitting between them. This CDR3 is 15 amino acids long. Looked up from germline, CDR1 is SGHRS and CDR2 is YFSETQ.

The chain recombines TRBV28 with TRBJ1-3; 9 bases map to TRBD1. This CDR3 is built from 15 residues. Germline V gene lookup returns CDR1 MDHEN and CDR2 SYDVKM. V was clipped by 1 base and J by 8 bases; unmatched bases: 6. This chain's CDR3 is CASSLSGTGTHTIYF. The CDR3 nucleotides are TGTGCCAGCAGTTTATCCGGGACAGGGACTCACACCATATATTTT.

The V gene is TRBV5-1, the J gene TRBJ2-5; unclear D gene. The length of the CDR3 is 13 residues. Germline-derived CDR1 and CDR2 are SGHRS and YFSETQ. The germline V and J ends were trimmed by 2 bases and 5 bases, with 10 bases remaining between them. The CDR3 DNA reads as TGCGCCAGCAGCTTTATCCCGGAGGAGACCCAGTACTTC. The encoded protein is CASSFIPEETQYF.

The chain is built from TRBV28 and TRBJ2-7, with D possibly TRBD2 on 6 matching bases. From germline, CDR1 is MDHEN and CDR2 SYDVKM. The V gene lost 3 bases and the J gene lost 4 bases, with 19 bases spanning the gap. The CDR3 covers 16 residues. The CDR3 loop reads CASSFFPREYSYEQYF. CDR3 DNA sequence: TGTGCCAGCAGTTTTTTCCCCCGGGAGTATTCGTACGAGCAGTACTTC. The full variable domain, its missing parts supplied by reference TRBV28 and TRBJ2-7, is DVKVTQSSRYLVKRTGEKVFLECVQDMDHENMFWYRQDPGLGLRLIYFSYDVKMKEKGDIPEGYSVSREKKERFSLILESASTNQTSMYLCASSFFPREYSYEQYFGPGTRLTVT.

The chain recombines TRBV11-1 with TRBJ2-7; TRBD2 might be the D (5 bases). Germline V gene lookup returns CDR1 SGHAT and CDR2 FQDESV (reference sequence). Trimming took 6 bases from V and 3 from J, leaving 15 bases between them. The CDR3 consists of 14 residues. The CDR3, as DNA: TGTGCCAGCAGTTCCCGCGACGGGGACTACGAGCAGTACTTC. It yields the protein CASSSRDGDYEQYF.

This clone was recorded once. The V gene is TRBV5-4, the J gene TRBJ2-7; no firm D call. This CDR3 region has 12 residues. Germline CDR1 is SGHNT and CDR2 is YYREEE (reference sequence). The ends were cut back, 2 bases at V and 0 bases at J, with 3 bases in the middle. In DNA, the CDR3 is TGTGCCAGCAGCTTTAGCTCCTACGAGCAGTACTTC. This sequence encodes CASSFSSYEQYF.

This rearrangement joins TRBV9 to TRBJ1-4; 10 bases agree with TRBD1. In germline, CDR1 is SGDLS, CDR2 YYNGEE. The CDR3 loop spans 12 amino acids. V gave up 7 bases and J gave up 10 bases; unmatched junction bases: 4. CDR3 sequence: CASGGQGGKLFF. The DNA for the CDR3 is TGTGCCAGCGGCGGACAGGGGGGAAAACTGTTTTTT. Full variable domain (outside the CDR3, taken from reference TRBV9 and TRBJ1-4): DSGVTQTPKHLITATGQRVTLRCSPRSGDLSVYWYQQSLDQGLQFLIQYYNGEERAKGNILERFSAQQFPDLHSELNLSSLELGDSALYFCASGGQGGKLFFGSGTQLSVL.

The chain couples TRBV5-6 to TRBJ1-4, with D unresolved. The CDR3 is 17 amino acids. V lost 2 bases to trimming and J lost 3 bases, with 17 bases between them. The germline V gene encodes CDR1 SGHDT and CDR2 YYEEEE. CDR3 region: CASSLRRLSLANEKLFF. CDR3 DNA: TGTGCCAGCAGCTTACGTCGATTGAGTTTGGCTAATGAAAAACTGTTTTTT.

V is TRBV7-2 and J is TRBJ2-2; D may be TRBD1 (6 bases). The germline gives CDR1 SGHTA, CDR2 FQGNSA. The CDR3 consists of 16 residues. The V end lost 2 bases, the J end lost 3 bases, and 13 bases lay between the germline ends. CDR3 coding DNA: TGTGCCAGCAGCTTACCACAGGGTTATGACACCGGGGAGCTGTTTTTT. Encoded protein: CASSLPQGYDTGELFF.

The chain joins TRBV15 to TRBJ1-2; D is unresolved. This CDR3 region has 15 residues. The V gene's germline CDR1 is LNHNV and CDR2 YYDKDF (reference sequence). V lost 4 bases and J lost 3, with 15 bases in between. CDR3 region: CATSISAGRDYGYTF. The CDR3 DNA reads TGTGCCACCAGCATCTCCGCGGGAAGGGACTATGGCTACACCTTC.

The gene calls are TRBV19 and TRBJ2-3; 9 bases are shared with TRBD2. CDR3 length: 15 amino acids. Germline V gives CDR1 LNHDA, CDR2 SQIVND (reference sequence). Trimming at V came to 7 bases and at J to 5 bases, leaving 10 bases not matched to a gene. The CDR3 DNA follows: TGTGCCAGTACCCCGCTGGGACTAGCAGGAGATACGCAGTATTTT. Its protein is CASTPLGLAGDTQYF.

V gene TRBV5-4 combines with J gene TRBJ2-3, with unresolved D. The CDR3 spans 13 residues. Germline values: CDR1 SGHNT, CDR2 YYREEE (reference sequence). The V end lost 3 bases, the J end lost 6 bases, and 11 bases lay between the germline ends. CDR3 sequence reads: CASSSAGRDTQYF. In nucleotides, the CDR3 is TGTGCCAGCAGCTCAGCAGGCCGCGATACGCAGTATTTT.

The chain employs TRBV19 and TRBJ1-2; D is undetermined. This CDR3 has 13 amino acids. CDR1 is LNHDA and CDR2 is SQIVND in the germline V gene (reference sequence). The ends were cut back, 7 bases at V and 6 bases at J, with 15 bases in the middle. CDR3 nucleotide sequence: TGTGCCAGTAAGATTTATACGTCGGATGGCTACACCTTC. As protein: CASKIYTSDGYTF.

The chain couples TRBV3-1 (or the pseudogene TRBV3-2) to TRBJ2-5, with 8 positions matching TRBD2. CDR3 length: 17 residues. V was clipped by 1 base and J by 4 bases; unmatched bases: 11. Germline CDR1 is LGHDT and CDR2 is YNNKEL (reference sequence). DNA of the CDR3: TGTGCCAGCAGCCAAGCTGTTAGGCTAGCGGGCGGAGAGACCCAGTACTTC. Amino acid sequence: CASSQAVRLAGGETQYF.

V and J are TRBV19 and TRBJ2-4; 9 bases agree with TRBD2. The CDR3 sequence is 17 residues long. Germline CDR1 and CDR2: LNHDA and SQIVND (reference sequence). The V and J ends lost 3 bases and 0 bases, in that order; junction bases with no gene match: 6. The CDR3 nucleotides are TGTGCCAGTAGTATGACTAGCGGAAAACTAGCCAAAAACATTCAGTACTTC. Translating gives CASSMTSGKLAKNIQYF.